The next 32 T cell receptor beta chains were all read from a single sample in a study of T cells after yellow fever vaccination. Each CDR3 protein is one row after TCRdb ran MiXCR on the 5' RACE reads. In the table there are roughly 260,000 distinct CDR3 sequences, approximately 13% of which are singletons. The sample in question was CD4+ T cells sorted from PBMCs, obtained 45 days after the yellow fever booster vaccination. The receptors here all came from a man aged 25-40 years who received the YFV17D yellow fever vaccine.

This chain links TRBV7-9 with TRBJ2-5; 11 bases agree with TRBD2. This CDR3 spans 16 amino acids. From germline, CDR1 is SEHNR and CDR2 FQNEAQ (reference sequence). Germline trimming cut 4 bases from V and 2 bases from J; bases unmatched to any gene: 6. CDR3 in DNA: TGTGCCAGCAGCTCGGGACTAGCGGAAACACAAGAGACCCAGTACTTC. It encodes CASSSGLAETQETQYF.

The rearrangement links TRBV18 to TRBJ2-1, with D maybe TRBD2 (6 bases). Germline V CDR1 and CDR2: KGHSH, LQKENI. Trimming took 6 bases from V and 8 from J, leaving 23 bases between them. The CDR3 has 16 amino acids. The CDR3 DNA reads TGTGCCAGCTCGGATACTCTAGCGCCTCGGGGTGATGAGCAGTTCTTC. Its protein is CASSDTLAPRGDEQFF. Looking up the rest from reference TRBV18 and TRBJ2-1 gives the full variable domain: NAGVMQNPRHLVRRRGQEARLRCSPMKGHSHVYWYRQLPEEGLKFMVYLQKENIIDESGMPKERFSAEFPKEGPSILRIQQVVRGDSAAYFCASSDTLAPRGDEQFFGPGTRLTVL.

This clonotype has more than one count but fewer than ten. The chain employs TRBV10-2 and TRBJ2-7, with TRBD2 matching over 8 bases. This CDR3 region has 16 residues. Trimming cost V 4 bases and J 5 bases; bases outside gene matches: 13. Germline V gives CDR1 WSHSY, CDR2 SAAADI. The CDR3 reads CASSVLYRAGGHEQYF. The CDR3, as DNA: TGCGCCAGCAGTGTCCTTTATCGCGCGGGAGGCCACGAGCAGTACTTC.

This chain connects TRBV23-1 to TRBJ1-5; a weak D match, TRBD1 (5 bases). TRBV23-1 is recorded as an ORF, its role being uncertain. CDR3 length: 15 residues. V gave up 6 bases and J gave up 9 bases, with 21 bases separating them. DNA of the CDR3: TGCGCCAGCAGCCATCGCAAAAAAGGGGTCCGGCCCCAGCATTTT. This codes for CASSHRKKGVRPQHF.

The table lists this clonotype with many counts. J is TRBJ2-5 and V is TRBV29-1, with D maybe TRBD2 (5 bases). Looked up from germline, CDR1 is SQVTM and CDR2 is ANQGSEA. The CDR3 has 14 residues. Between the trimmed V and J ends, which lost 4 bases and 6 bases, there was a span of 18 bases. CDR3 sequence (DNA): TGCAGCGTTGCCGAACTAGTGCCCGTAAAGACCCAGTACTTC. It encodes CSVAELVPVKTQYF.

The chain is built from TRBV3-1 and TRBJ2-7; 9 bases are shared with TRBD1. V shed 8 bases, J shed 3 bases, and the junction held 11 bases outside the gene matches. The CDR3 is 15 amino acids. Germline CDR1 LGHDT, CDR2 YNNKEL (reference sequence). This chain's CDR3 is CASLVGQGKIYEQYF. Written as DNA, the CDR3 is TGTGCCAGCTTAGTTGGACAGGGGAAGATCTACGAGCAGTACTTC.

The rearrangement links TRBV13 to TRBJ2-7, with 11 bases lining up with TRBD2. The J segment lost 6 bases and the V segment lost 5 bases, leaving 9 bases of the junction unmatched. The germline gives CDR1 PRHDT, CDR2 FYEKMQ (reference sequence). The CDR3 has 15 amino acids. CDR3 amino acids: CASSTFLAGGSEQYF. CDR3 DNA: TGTGCCAGCAGCACCTTTCTAGCGGGAGGTAGCGAGCAGTACTTC.

The V and J genes are TRBV7-2 and TRBJ2-5; 12 bases agree with TRBD1. The junction had 7 bases not matched to a gene; V was cut back by 6 bases and J by 5 bases. The germline CDR1 and CDR2 sequences are SGHTA and FQGNSA. The CDR3 spans 15 residues. This chain's CDR3 is CASSRDRGRRETQYF. The CDR3 DNA reads TGTGCCAGCAGTCGGGACAGGGGGCGCCGGGAGACCCAGTACTTC.

The chain recombines TRBV7-9 with TRBJ1-6; maybe TRBD1 (5 bases). Germline CDR1 and CDR2: SEHNR and FQNEAQ (reference sequence). This CDR3 region has 12 residues. V lost 10 bases and J lost 9, with 13 bases in between. The CDR3 sequence: CATDSVSSPLHF. As DNA, the CDR3 is TGTGCCACCGACAGTGTTAGTTCACCCCTCCACTTT.

This clonotype was seen a few times. V usage is TRBV7-8 and J usage is TRBJ2-5, with TRBD2 matching 11 bases. This CDR3 is built from 18 residues. V was clipped by 2 bases and J by 1 base; unmatched bases: 9. CDR1 is SGHVS, CDR2 FQNEAQ, per germline. CDR3 nucleotides: TGTGCCAGCAGCTTATCCTGGCTAGCGGGAGGCCCCCAAGAGACCCAGTACTTC. This translates into CASSLSWLAGGPQETQYF.

The gene calls are TRBV10-3 and TRBJ2-3; D may be TRBD2 (6 bases). V was shortened by 4 bases and J by 2 bases, with 19 bases between the two germline ends. From germline, CDR1 is ENHRY and CDR2 SYGVKD. This CDR3 region has 17 residues. The CDR3 sequence is CAISAQARDSFTDTQYF. In nucleotides, the CDR3 is TGTGCCATCAGTGCCCAAGCCCGGGACTCATTCACAGATACGCAGTATTTT.

The sample holds many counts of this clonotype. This chain uses TRBV11-2 with TRBJ2-1, with D tentatively TRBD1 or TRBD2 (5 bases each). From germline, CDR1 is SGHAT and CDR2 FQNNGV. This CDR3 is 15 amino acids long. Trimming pared 11 bases from V and 6 bases from J, leaving 23 bases between. The CDR3, as DNA: TGTGCCGGTGCCCGGGACGTCCGTTCGGGCAATGAGCAGTTCTTC. Translation gives CAGARDVRSGNEQFF.

This clonotype showed up just a few times. CDR3 nucleotides: TGTGCCAGCAGCCGGGACACCGAGCAGTTCTTC. This sequence encodes CASSRDTEQFF. The V gene is TRBV21-1, the J gene TRBJ2-1; the table's D call, TRBD1, was not checked against the DNA. TRBV21-1 corresponds to a pseudogene. This CDR3 comprises 11 residues.

This chain links TRBV6-2 or TRBV6-3 with TRBJ2-7, with 8 nucleotides matching TRBD2. V dropped 0 bases and J dropped 8; count of bases not matched to a gene: 15. The germline V gene encodes CDR1 MNHEY and CDR2 SVGEGT. The CDR3 loop spans 17 amino acids. The CDR3 sequence: CASSYSRGQAGGGQQYF. CDR3 bases: TGTGCCAGCAGTTACTCGAGAGGCCAGGCGGGAGGCGGGCAGCAGTACTTC.

This chain links TRBV4-3 with TRBJ2-3; 9 bases fit TRBD2. The V segment lost 4 bases and the J segment 3 bases; nucleotides outside the gene matches: 8. In germline, CDR1 is LGHNA, CDR2 YSLEER. This CDR3 has 16 residues. CDR3 in DNA: TGCGCCAGCAGCCCCCGTCCTAGCGGGATGACAGATACGCAGTATTTT. This encodes CASSPRPSGMTDTQYF.

There are a few counts of this clonotype. The chain joins TRBV12-3 or TRBV12-4 to TRBJ1-6, with D maybe TRBD1 (5 bases). The CDR3 runs to 15 residues. Trimming stripped 8 bases from V and 12 bases from J, with 23 bases between. CDR3 residues: CASAYSGPAGGPLHF. For the CDR3, the DNA is TGTGCCAGCGCTTATAGCGGGCCCGCGGGGGGACCCCTCCACTTT.

The chain employs TRBV23-1 and TRBJ2-7; D is undetermined. TRBV23-1 is an open reading frame whose function is uncertain. The CDR3 spans 14 residues. V was trimmed by 1 base and J by 1 base, leaving 8 bases between them. In DNA, the CDR3 is TGCGCCAGCAGTCAATACACATTTTCCTACGAGCAGTACTTC. It specifies CASSQYTFSYEQYF.

The J gene is TRBJ1-1, the V gene TRBV12-3 or TRBV12-4; TRBD1 matches at 11 bases. V was pared by 4 bases and J by 6 bases, with 7 bases of the junction left unmatched. The CDR3 runs 15 residues. The CDR3 sequence: CASSWRTGGMAEAFF. In nucleotides, the CDR3 is TGTGCCAGCAGTTGGCGGACAGGGGGCATGGCTGAAGCTTTCTTT.

This clonotype was counted many times. The rearrangement uses TRBV20-1 and TRBJ2-3, with no clear D. The CDR3 has 15 residues. V lost 1 base and J lost 0, with 11 bases in between. Germline CDR1 and CDR2: DFQATT and SNEGSKA (reference sequence). The CDR3 DNA follows: TGCAGTGCTAGAGGTGGCCAGGTTAGCACAGATACGCAGTATTTT. As protein: CSARGGQVSTDTQYF.

This sequence joins TRBV3-1 and TRBJ1-1; D ambiguous. Germline V gene lookup returns CDR1 LGHDT and CDR2 YNNKEL (reference sequence). CDR3 size: 15 residues. V dropped 0 bases and J dropped 1 base, with 9 bases sitting between them. The CDR3 reads CASSQDRYQNTEAFF. The CDR3 coding sequence is TGTGCCAGCAGCCAAGATAGGTACCAGAACACTGAAGCTTTCTTT.

This clonotype was seen only a few times. This sequence joins TRBV6-2 or TRBV6-3 and TRBJ2-7; tentatively, D is TRBD1 (6 bases). This CDR3 has 12 amino acids. Looked up from germline, CDR1 is MNHEY and CDR2 is SVGEGT. Trimming cost V 11 bases and J 3 bases, with 14 bases left between them. The CDR3 loop reads CAGGQNLYEQYF. The CDR3 DNA follows: TGTGCCGGCGGACAGAACCTCTACGAGCAGTACTTC.

The rearrangement joins TRBV6-5 to TRBJ1-4; D uncertain. Trimming stripped 2 bases from V and 0 bases from J, with 10 bases between. The CDR3 contains 16 residues. Germline lookup yields CDR1 MNHEY and CDR2 SVGAGI. The CDR3 here is CASSYKPGATNEKLFF. The DNA of the CDR3 is TGTGCCAGCAGTTACAAGCCTGGGGCAACTAATGAAAAACTGTTTTTT.

This clonotype occurred a few times. This rearrangement joins TRBV5-1 to TRBJ2-1, with D uncertain. The germline V and J ends were trimmed by 0 bases and 6 bases, with 7 bases remaining between them. The germline V gene has CDR1 SGHRS and CDR2 YFSETQ. The CDR3 extends over 13 amino acids. In DNA, the CDR3 is TGCGCCAGCAGCTTGGCACAGTCCAATGAGCAGTTCTTC. Residues: CASSLAQSNEQFF.

The chain links TRBV30 to TRBJ2-7; 9 nucleotides match TRBD2. Trimming cost V 0 bases and J 3 bases; bases outside gene matches: 9. The CDR3 extends over 16 amino acids. From germline, CDR1 is GTSNPN and CDR2 SVGIG (reference sequence). The CDR3 loop is CAWSVRATSGNYEQYF. The CDR3 nucleotides are TGTGCCTGGAGTGTACGTGCGACTAGCGGAAACTACGAGCAGTACTTC.

This sequence joins TRBV11-2 and TRBJ1-3, with unresolved D. Germline values: CDR1 SGHAT, CDR2 FQNNGV. The CDR3 length is 16 residues. V shed 4 bases and J shed 0 bases, with 13 bases lying between them. This CDR3 is CASSSVHRTSGNTIYF. CDR3 nucleotide sequence: TGTGCCAGCAGCTCAGTCCACAGAACCTCTGGAAACACCATATATTTT.

This rearrangement joins TRBV12-3 or TRBV12-4 to TRBJ2-2; tentatively, D is TRBD1 (5 bases). This CDR3 region has 13 residues. Trimming stripped 8 bases from V and 6 bases from J, with 13 bases between. CDR3 protein: CASEQTVSGELFF. CDR3 DNA: TGTGCCAGCGAACAGACAGTCTCCGGGGAGCTGTTTTTT.

This clonotype was observed a few times. The V gene is TRBV24-1, the J gene TRBJ2-2; 11 bases match TRBD1. Trimming at V came to 4 bases and at J to 9 bases, leaving 6 bases not matched to a gene. The germline V gene encodes CDR1 KGHDR and CDR2 SFDVKD. The CDR3 loop spans 15 amino acids. This CDR3 reads CATSEGQGAVRELFF. CDR3 sequence (DNA): TGTGCCACCAGTGAAGGACAGGGGGCAGTGAGGGAGCTGTTTTTT.

The rearrangement joins TRBV27 to TRBJ1-2; tentatively, D is TRBD1 (5 bases). V was cut by 6 bases and J by 5 bases, with 16 bases left in between. Germline V gives CDR1 MNHEY, CDR2 SMNVEV (reference sequence). The CDR3 contains 14 residues. DNA for the CDR3: TGTGCCAGCAGGGACCGGGACGGCCTTTATGGCTACACCTTC. It is translated as CASRDRDGLYGYTF.

This clonotype was seen more than once but under ten times. The chain carries TRBV29-1 and TRBJ1-2; 7 bases are a match to TRBD1. Germline loops: CDR1 SQVTM, CDR2 ANQGSEA. After removal of 6 bases from V and 4 bases from J, the junction contained 5 bases not matched to a gene. CDR3 length equals 12 residues. This CDR3 reads CSVGDSTYGYTF. The CDR3 DNA reads as TGCAGCGTCGGGGACAGTACCTATGGCTACACCTTC.

V is TRBV6-5 and J is TRBJ2-5; 9 nucleotides match TRBD2. The germline V gene has CDR1 MNHEY and CDR2 SVGAGI. The CDR3 is 16 amino acids. The ends lost 0 bases at V and 7 bases at J; junction bases unmatched: 9. CDR3 sequence: CASSYSSSGTVGTQYF. CDR3 DNA: TGTGCCAGCAGTTACTCTTCTAGCGGGACCGTCGGGACCCAGTACTTC.

The chain has TRBV10-3 and TRBJ2-3, with 8 bases lining up with TRBD2. The CDR3 length is 15 residues. V gave up 4 bases and J gave up 0 bases; unmatched junction bases: 3. From germline, CDR1 is ENHRY and CDR2 SYGVKD. CDR3: CAISVLAGSTDTQYF. Here the CDR3 DNA reads TGTGCCATCAGTGTTTTAGCGGGAAGCACAGATACGCAGTATTTT.

The chain joins TRBV6-1 to TRBJ2-5; D remains ambiguous. The V gene lost 6 bases and the J gene lost 5 bases, with 13 bases spanning the gap. In germline, CDR1 is MNHNS, CDR2 SASEGT. This CDR3 has 13 residues. CDR3 DNA: TGTGCCAGCAGGCCCGGGCCGGCGGAGACCCAGTACTTC. Translating it yields CASRPGPAETQYF.